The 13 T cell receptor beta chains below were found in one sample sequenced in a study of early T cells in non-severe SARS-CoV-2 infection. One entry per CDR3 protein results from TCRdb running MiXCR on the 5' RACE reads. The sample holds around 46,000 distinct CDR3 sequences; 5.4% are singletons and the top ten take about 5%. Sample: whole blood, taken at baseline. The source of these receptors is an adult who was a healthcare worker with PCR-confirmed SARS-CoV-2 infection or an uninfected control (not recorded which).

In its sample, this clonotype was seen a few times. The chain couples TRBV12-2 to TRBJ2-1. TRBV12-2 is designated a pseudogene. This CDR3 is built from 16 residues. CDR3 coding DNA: TGTGCAAGTCGCTTTTCAGGACCAAGCTCCTACAATGAGCAGTTCTTC. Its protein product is CASRFSGPSSYNEQFF.

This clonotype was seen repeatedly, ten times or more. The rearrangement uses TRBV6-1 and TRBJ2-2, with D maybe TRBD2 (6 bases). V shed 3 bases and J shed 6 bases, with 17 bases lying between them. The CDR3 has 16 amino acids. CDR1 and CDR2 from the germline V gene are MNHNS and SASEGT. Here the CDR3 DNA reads TGTGCCAGCAGTGAGGCCGGGGGACGGGGCCCCGGGGAGCTGTTTTTT. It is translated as CASSEAGGRGPGELFF.

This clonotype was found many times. The CDR3 region is CASSLSPSNEQFF. The CDR3 DNA sequence: TGTGCCAGCAGCTTATCTCCTTCCAATGAGCAGTTCTTC. The V and J genes are TRBV7-9 and TRBJ2-1, with D hard to call. The V end lost 2 bases, the J end lost 6 bases, and 8 bases lay between the germline ends. Germline V gene data show CDR1 as SEHNR and CDR2 as FQNEAQ (reference sequence). The CDR3 length is 13 residues.

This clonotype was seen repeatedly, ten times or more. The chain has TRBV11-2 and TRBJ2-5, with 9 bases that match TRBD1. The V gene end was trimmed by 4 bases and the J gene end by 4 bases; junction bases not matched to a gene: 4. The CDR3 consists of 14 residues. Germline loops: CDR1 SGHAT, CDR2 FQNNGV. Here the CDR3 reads CASSSGTGRETQYF. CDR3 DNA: TGTGCCAGCAGCTCCGGGACAGGGAGAGAGACCCAGTACTTC.

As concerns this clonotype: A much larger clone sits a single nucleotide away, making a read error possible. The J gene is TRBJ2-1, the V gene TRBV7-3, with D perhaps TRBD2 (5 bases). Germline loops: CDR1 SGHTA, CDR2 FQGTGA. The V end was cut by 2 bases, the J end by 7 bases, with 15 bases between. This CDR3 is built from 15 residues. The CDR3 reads CASSLAWVASNEQFF. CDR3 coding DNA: TGTGCCAGCAGCTTAGCCTGGGTAGCGAGTAATGAGCAGTTCTTC.

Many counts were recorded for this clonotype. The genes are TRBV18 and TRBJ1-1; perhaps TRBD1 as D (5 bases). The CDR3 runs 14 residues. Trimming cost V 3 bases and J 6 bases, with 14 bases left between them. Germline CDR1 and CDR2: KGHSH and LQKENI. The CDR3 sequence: CASSPTYQGAEAFF. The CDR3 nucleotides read TGTGCCAGCTCACCCACTTACCAGGGCGCTGAAGCTTTCTTT.

Here the CDR3 reads CAWKVTGATEAFF. Here the CDR3 DNA reads TGTGCCTGGAAGGTGACAGGGGCCACTGAAGCTTTCTTT. The J gene is TRBJ1-1, the V gene TRBV30; 8 nucleotides match TRBD1. V dropped 4 bases and J dropped 4; count of bases not matched to a gene: 5. The CDR3 is 13 amino acids. The germline gives CDR1 GTSNPN, CDR2 SVGIG (reference sequence).

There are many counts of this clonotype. The DNA of the CDR3 is TGCAGCGTTGAACTTGGAACTGGGGCCAACGTCCTGACTTTC. This codes for CSVELGTGANVLTF. The chain is built from TRBV29-1 and TRBJ2-6; unclear D gene. The CDR3 runs to 14 residues. Germline V lookup: CDR1 SQVTM, CDR2 ANQGSEA. V lost 2 bases and J 2 bases, leaving 7 bases between the germline ends.

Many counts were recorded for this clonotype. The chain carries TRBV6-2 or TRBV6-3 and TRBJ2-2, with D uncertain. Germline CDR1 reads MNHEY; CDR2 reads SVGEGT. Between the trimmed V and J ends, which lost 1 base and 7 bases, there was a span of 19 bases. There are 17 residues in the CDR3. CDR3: CASSYWDQSFVIGELFF. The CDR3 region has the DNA TGTGCCAGCAGTTACTGGGATCAGTCGTTTGTGATCGGGGAGCTGTTTTTT.

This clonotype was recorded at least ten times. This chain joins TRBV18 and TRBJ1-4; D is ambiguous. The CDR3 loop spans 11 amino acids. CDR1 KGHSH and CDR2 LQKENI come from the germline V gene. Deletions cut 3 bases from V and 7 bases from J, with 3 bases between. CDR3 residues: CASSPGEKLFF. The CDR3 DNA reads TGTGCCAGCTCACCGGGTGAAAAACTGTTTTTT. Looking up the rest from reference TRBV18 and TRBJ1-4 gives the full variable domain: NAGVMQNPRHLVRRRGQEARLRCSPMKGHSHVYWYRQLPEEGLKFMVYLQKENIIDESGMPKERFSAEFPKEGPSILRIQQVVRGDSAAYFCASSPGEKLFFGSGTQLSVL.

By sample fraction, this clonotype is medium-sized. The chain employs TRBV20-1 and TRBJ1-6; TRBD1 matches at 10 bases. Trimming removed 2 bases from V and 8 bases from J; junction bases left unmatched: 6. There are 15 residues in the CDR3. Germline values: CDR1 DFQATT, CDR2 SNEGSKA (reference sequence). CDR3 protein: CSARSTGTGDSPLHF. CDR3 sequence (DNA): TGCAGTGCTAGAAGTACCGGGACAGGGGATTCACCCCTCCACTTT.

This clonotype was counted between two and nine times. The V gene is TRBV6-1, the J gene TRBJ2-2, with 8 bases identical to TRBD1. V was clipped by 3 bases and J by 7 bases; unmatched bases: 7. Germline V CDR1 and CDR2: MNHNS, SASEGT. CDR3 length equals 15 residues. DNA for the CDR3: TGTGCCAGCAGTGAGCGGCCAGGGGGCTTCGGGGAGCTGTTTTTT. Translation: CASSERPGGFGELFF.

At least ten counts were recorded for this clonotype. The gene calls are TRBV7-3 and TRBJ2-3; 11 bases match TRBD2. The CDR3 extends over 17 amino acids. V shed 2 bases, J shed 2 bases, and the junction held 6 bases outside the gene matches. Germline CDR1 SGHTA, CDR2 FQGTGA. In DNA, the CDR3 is TGTGCCAGCAGCTTAGGGCCGGGACTAGCGGACACAGATACGCAGTATTTT. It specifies CASSLGPGLADTDTQYF.